One TCR beta chain is described in this entry. This specimen comes from a study of blood T cell repertoires in COVID-19. Study-level information: From the United States, Italy and Spain came samples of acute and convalescent COVID-19.

This CDR3 is 15 amino acids long. V lost 1 base and J lost 9; bases outside the gene matches: 4. CDR1 is SGHNT, CDR2 YENEEA, per germline. In the authors' workflow: Amplification from reference gene primers served as the basis for estimated nucleated cell counts. Some clones are missing from TCRdb's copy, which holds only in-frame ones; the method was immunoSEQ multiplex PCR. D and trimming come from the DNA, and the V and J calls and clone size come from that table. The profile shows around 370,000 clones, 85% to 90% of them singletons. This chain connects TRBV11-3 to TRBJ2-1, with TRBD2 matching 12 bases. This receptor was identified in a man aged 18 to 35 with active or convalescent COVID-19. What was sequenced was peripheral blood. This chain's CDR3 is CASSLGLAGESEQFF. CDR3 nucleotides: TGTGCCAGCAGCTTAGGACTAGCGGGAGAGTCTGAGCAGTTCTTC.